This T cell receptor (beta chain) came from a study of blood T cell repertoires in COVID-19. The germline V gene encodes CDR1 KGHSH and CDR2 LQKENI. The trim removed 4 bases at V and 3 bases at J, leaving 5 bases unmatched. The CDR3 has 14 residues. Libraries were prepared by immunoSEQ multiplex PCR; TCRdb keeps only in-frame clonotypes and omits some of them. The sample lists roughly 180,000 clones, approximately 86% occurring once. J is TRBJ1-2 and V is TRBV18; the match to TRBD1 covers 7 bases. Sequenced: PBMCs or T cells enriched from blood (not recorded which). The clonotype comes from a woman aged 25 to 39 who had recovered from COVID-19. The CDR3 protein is CASSHTGAHYGYTF. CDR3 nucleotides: TGTGCCAGCTCACATACAGGGGCCCACTATGGCTACACCTTC.